The rows below give T cell receptor beta chains drawn from one sample of a study of identical twins. TCRdb re-called the 5' RACE reads through MiXCR, storing one row per CDR3 protein. The sample holds some 460,000 distinct CDR3 sequences; approximately 15% are singletons and the top ten take around 0.48%. The same data also went into a second study, on yellow fever vaccine responses in identical twins.

Input material: CD4+ T cells sorted from blood. These receptors all stem from a woman aged 18-35 years in good health. CDR3s include the opening cysteine and the closing phenylalanine or tryptophan. A D gene is named only where the DNA matches it firmly. Clone size appears in some rows only: once, few, many, or a class for an expanded clone.

size	D	V	J	DNA	CDR3
NA	TRBD2	TRBV7-2	TRBJ2-3	TGTGCCAGCAGCATTACTAGCGGGAGATTTAACACAGATACGCAGTATTTT	CASSITSGRFNTDTQYF
NA	NA	TRBV9	TRBJ2-2	TGTGCCAGCAGCGTAGGGGCGTCTGGCGGGGAGCTGTTTTTT	CASSVGASGGELFF
few	TRBD2	TRBV5-1	TRBJ2-1	TGCGCCAGCAGCTTTTTGCTTGGCGGGGGTAATGAGCAGTTCTTC	CASSFLLGGGNEQFF
NA	TRBD2	TRBV7-2	TRBJ2-3	TGTGCCAGCAGCTTAACTGCTAGCGGGGGGATGGGTACAGATACGCAGTATTTT	CASSLTASGGMGTDTQYF
many	NA	TRBV5-1	TRBJ2-1	TGCGCCAGCAGCTTGGTAGGTCAACTCTCCTACAATGAGCAGTTCTTC	CASSLVGQLSYNEQFF
once	NA	TRBV20-1	TRBJ2-3	TGCAGTGCTAAAAGGCTGGGGGATACGCAGTATTTT	CSAKRLGDTQYF
NA	NA	TRBV20-1	TRBJ1-5	TGCAGTGCTGAGCGGTTCGGCAGCAATCAGCCCCAGCATTTT	CSAERFGSNQPQHF
few	NA	TRBV2	TRBJ1-5	TGTGCCAGCAGTGGGGGGAATCAGCCCCAGCATTTT	CASSGGNQPQHF
few	NA	TRBV28	TRBJ2-2	TGTGCCAGCAGTGCCGTCGGGCCCGGGGAGCTGTTTTTT	CASSAVGPGELFF
many	NA	TRBV28	TRBJ2-5	TGTGCCAGCAGGGGAGCGGGAGAGACCCAGTACTTC	CASRGAGETQYF
many	TRBD1	TRBV7-2	TRBJ2-3	TGCGCCAGCAGCTTGGACAGGGGAGGCACAGATACGCAGTATTTT	CASSLDRGGTDTQYF
few	NA	TRBV20-1	TRBJ1-1	TGCAGTGCTTCCCGGGGGGAAACTGAAGCTTTCTTT	CSASRGETEAFF
NA	NA	TRBV2	TRBJ2-2	TGTGCCAGCAGTGACCAATACACCGGGGAGCTGTTTTTT	CASSDQYTGELFF
few	NA	TRBV12-3/TRBV12-4	TRBJ1-5	TGTGCCAGCAGTTTAGCCCAATCGAGCAATCAGCCCCAGCATTTT	CASSLAQSSNQPQHF
few	NA	TRBV14	TRBJ1-1	TGTGCCAGCAGCCAAGATGTCGGACATTATAGTGAAGCTTTCTTT	CASSQDVGHYSEAFF
NA	NA	TRBV27	TRBJ2-7	TGTGCCAGCAGTTTAGGAACCGGCGAGCAGTACTTC	CASSLGTGEQYF
NA	TRBD2	TRBV27	TRBJ2-5	TGTGCCAGCAGTTTCCGGCTAGCGGGAAGAGAGACCCAGTACTTC	CASSFRLAGRETQYF
NA	NA	TRBV5-6	TRBJ2-1	TGTGCCAGCAGCTTGGAGGGTTCGGGCCGCTACAATGAGCAGTTCTTC	CASSLEGSGRYNEQFF
few	NA	TRBV5-1	TRBJ2-5	TGCGCCAGCAGTTCTTGGGGGGAACCAGAGACCCAGTACTTC	CASSSWGEPETQYF
few	TRBD2	TRBV14	TRBJ2-3	TGTGCCAGCAGCCGAGGCCCCGGGACTACCTTAGATACGCAGTATTTT	CASSRGPGTTLDTQYF
few	NA	TRBV29-1	TRBJ2-7	TGCAGCGTTGGGGCTTCATACGAGCAGTACTTC	CSVGASYEQYF
few	NA	TRBV29-1	TRBJ2-7	TGCAGCGTTGGGGTGGGGAGCCAGGAGCAGTACTTC	CSVGVGSQEQYF
many	NA	TRBV24-1	TRBJ2-3	TGTGCCACCAGTGATTTGCGGTCGTTCACAGATACGCAGTATTTT	CATSDLRSFTDTQYF
NA	NA	TRBV6-5	TRBJ2-3	TGTGCCAGCAGTTATCGGGGCCCTCTTAGCACAGATACGCAGTATTTT	CASSYRGPLSTDTQYF
NA	TRBD2	TRBV28	TRBJ2-7	TGTGCCAGCAGCGTAGCGGGGGGGATATACGAGCAGTACTTC	CASSVAGGIYEQYF
few	NA	TRBV24-1	TRBJ2-2	TGTGCCACCAGTGTCGGCGCGGGAACCGGGGAGCTGTTTTTT	CATSVGAGTGELFF
NA	NA	TRBV4-1	TRBJ2-7	TGCGCCAGCAGCCAAGATACAGGGAGCTCCTACGAGCAGTACTTC	CASSQDTGSSYEQYF
NA	NA	TRBV6-2/TRBV6-3	TRBJ2-3	TGTGCCAGCAGTTACGATCGTCCCACAGATACGCAGTATTTT	CASSYDRPTDTQYF
few	TRBD1	TRBV4-2	TRBJ1-3	TGTGCCAGCAGCCAAGATGTAGTCGGGACAGGAGGAAACACCATATATTTT	CASSQDVVGTGGNTIYF
few	NA	TRBV20-1	TRBJ1-2	TGCAGTGGGTTTTGGGGCTATGGCTACACCTTC	CSGFWGYGYTF
NA	TRBD1	TRBV12-3/TRBV12-4	TRBJ2-2	TGTGCCAGCAGTTTAATCTCCGGGACAGGGACCCCACAAATCACCGGGGAGCTGTTTTTT	CASSLISGTGTPQITGELFF
few	TRBD1	TRBV20-1	TRBJ1-4	TGCAGTGCGAACAGGGGATTAGGTGAAAAACTGTTTTTT	CSANRGLGEKLFF
NA	NA	TRBV20-1	TRBJ2-1	TGCAGTGCCCAAGATTTAGGGGTCAATGAGCAGTTCTTC	CSAQDLGVNEQFF
NA	NA	TRBV10-2	TRBJ2-1	TGCGCCAGCAGAGCCGGGGGCAGGGCTGAGCAGTTCTTC	CASRAGGRAEQFF
few	TRBD1	TRBV20-1	TRBJ1-1	TGCAGTGCTAGAGAGGCAGGGGGCCGAGGAGCTTTCTTT	CSAREAGGRGAFF
few	NA	TRBV20-1	TRBJ2-1	TGCAGTGCTGGGGACTGGGGTTCTTACAATGAGCAGTTCTTC	CSAGDWGSYNEQFF
many	NA	TRBV27	TRBJ2-5	TGTGCCAGCAGTCCTATGCCTGGACGGAACGGAGAGACCCAGTACTTC	CASSPMPGRNGETQYF
NA	TRBD1	TRBV6-1	TRBJ1-1	TGTGCCAGCAGCTCCGGACAGGGAAGGGACACTGAAGCTTTCTTT	CASSSGQGRDTEAFF
few	NA	TRBV5-1	TRBJ2-2	TGCGCCAGCAGCCTTGGTTGGGGAACCACCGGGGAGCTGTTTTTT	CASSLGWGTTGELFF
NA	NA	TRBV5-1	TRBJ2-6	TGCGCCAGCAGCTTGGAAGGGACGGCACGCTCTGGGGCCAACGTCCTGACTTTC	CASSLEGTARSGANVLTF
many	NA	TRBV6-5	TRBJ1-1	TGCGCCAGCAGCTACTCAGAGAACACTGAAGCTTTCTTT	CASSYSENTEAFF
NA	NA	TRBV7-9	TRBJ2-1	TGTGCCAGCAGCAAGTCCCACCCTTCGGAGAATGAGCAGTTCTTC	CASSKSHPSENEQFF
NA	NA	TRBV7-3	TRBJ1-1	TGTGCCAGCAGCCGCCGGATGAACACTGAAGCTTTCTTT	CASSRRMNTEAFF
NA	TRBD1	TRBV7-3	TRBJ2-2	TGTGCCAGCAGCCTTTCGGGACAGGGAATAGGCACCGGGGAGCTGTTTTTT	CASSLSGQGIGTGELFF
few	NA	TRBV4-1	TRBJ2-3	TGCGCCAGCAGCCTTACCCTGGCAGGGTCCGATACGCAGTATTTT	CASSLTLAGSDTQYF
NA	NA	TRBV29-1	TRBJ2-5	TGCAGCGTGGCCGTGGAGACCCAGTACTTC	CSVAVETQYF
many	TRBD1	TRBV5-1	TRBJ2-4	TGCGCCAGCAGCCCTACAGGGGGCAGAAACATTCAGTACTTC	CASSPTGGRNIQYF
NA	NA	TRBV10-2	TRBJ1-4	TGCGCCAGCAGTGGGGACATAACTAATGAAAAACTGTTTTTT	CASSGDITNEKLFF
NA	NA	TRBV5-1	TRBJ1-1	TGCGCCAGCAGCTTGGAATGGACAGCTGAAGCTTTCTTT	CASSLEWTAEAFF
NA	TRBD2	TRBV28	TRBJ2-3	TGTGCCAGCTCCCTGGGGCTAGCGGGGGGTATCGGTACGCAGTATTTT	CASSLGLAGGIGTQYF
NA	TRBD2	TRBV20-1	TRBJ2-1	TGCAGTGTCGGGAGGGAGTTCTTC	CSVGREFF
few	NA	TRBV4-1	TRBJ1-1	TGCGCCAGCAGCCAAGAACGGCAGAACACTGAAGCTTTCTTT	CASSQERQNTEAFF
NA	NA	TRBV18	TRBJ2-5	TGTGCCAGCTCATCAACAGAAGAGACCCAGTACTTC	CASSSTEETQYF
once	TRBD2	TRBV4-3	TRBJ2-2	TGCGCCAGCAGCCAAGGGGGACTAGCGGGAGGTGTATCCGGGGAGCTGTTTTTT	CASSQGGLAGGVSGELFF
many	NA	TRBV12-3/TRBV12-4	TRBJ2-7	TGTGCCAGCCGACGGTACAGGGACACCTACGAGCAGTACTTC	CASRRYRDTYEQYF
few	TRBD2	TRBV5-1	TRBJ2-5	TGCGCCAGCAGCTTGGACCCTGGGACTAGAGAGACCCAGTACTTC	CASSLDPGTRETQYF
NA	TRBD2	TRBV12-3/TRBV12-4	TRBJ2-1	TGTGCCAGCAGGGGGACTAGCGACTACAATGAGCAGTTCTTC	CASRGTSDYNEQFF
NA	NA	TRBV6-5	TRBJ1-1	TGTGCCAGCAGTTACGAAGGGAGGACTGAAGCTTTCTTT	CASSYEGRTEAFF